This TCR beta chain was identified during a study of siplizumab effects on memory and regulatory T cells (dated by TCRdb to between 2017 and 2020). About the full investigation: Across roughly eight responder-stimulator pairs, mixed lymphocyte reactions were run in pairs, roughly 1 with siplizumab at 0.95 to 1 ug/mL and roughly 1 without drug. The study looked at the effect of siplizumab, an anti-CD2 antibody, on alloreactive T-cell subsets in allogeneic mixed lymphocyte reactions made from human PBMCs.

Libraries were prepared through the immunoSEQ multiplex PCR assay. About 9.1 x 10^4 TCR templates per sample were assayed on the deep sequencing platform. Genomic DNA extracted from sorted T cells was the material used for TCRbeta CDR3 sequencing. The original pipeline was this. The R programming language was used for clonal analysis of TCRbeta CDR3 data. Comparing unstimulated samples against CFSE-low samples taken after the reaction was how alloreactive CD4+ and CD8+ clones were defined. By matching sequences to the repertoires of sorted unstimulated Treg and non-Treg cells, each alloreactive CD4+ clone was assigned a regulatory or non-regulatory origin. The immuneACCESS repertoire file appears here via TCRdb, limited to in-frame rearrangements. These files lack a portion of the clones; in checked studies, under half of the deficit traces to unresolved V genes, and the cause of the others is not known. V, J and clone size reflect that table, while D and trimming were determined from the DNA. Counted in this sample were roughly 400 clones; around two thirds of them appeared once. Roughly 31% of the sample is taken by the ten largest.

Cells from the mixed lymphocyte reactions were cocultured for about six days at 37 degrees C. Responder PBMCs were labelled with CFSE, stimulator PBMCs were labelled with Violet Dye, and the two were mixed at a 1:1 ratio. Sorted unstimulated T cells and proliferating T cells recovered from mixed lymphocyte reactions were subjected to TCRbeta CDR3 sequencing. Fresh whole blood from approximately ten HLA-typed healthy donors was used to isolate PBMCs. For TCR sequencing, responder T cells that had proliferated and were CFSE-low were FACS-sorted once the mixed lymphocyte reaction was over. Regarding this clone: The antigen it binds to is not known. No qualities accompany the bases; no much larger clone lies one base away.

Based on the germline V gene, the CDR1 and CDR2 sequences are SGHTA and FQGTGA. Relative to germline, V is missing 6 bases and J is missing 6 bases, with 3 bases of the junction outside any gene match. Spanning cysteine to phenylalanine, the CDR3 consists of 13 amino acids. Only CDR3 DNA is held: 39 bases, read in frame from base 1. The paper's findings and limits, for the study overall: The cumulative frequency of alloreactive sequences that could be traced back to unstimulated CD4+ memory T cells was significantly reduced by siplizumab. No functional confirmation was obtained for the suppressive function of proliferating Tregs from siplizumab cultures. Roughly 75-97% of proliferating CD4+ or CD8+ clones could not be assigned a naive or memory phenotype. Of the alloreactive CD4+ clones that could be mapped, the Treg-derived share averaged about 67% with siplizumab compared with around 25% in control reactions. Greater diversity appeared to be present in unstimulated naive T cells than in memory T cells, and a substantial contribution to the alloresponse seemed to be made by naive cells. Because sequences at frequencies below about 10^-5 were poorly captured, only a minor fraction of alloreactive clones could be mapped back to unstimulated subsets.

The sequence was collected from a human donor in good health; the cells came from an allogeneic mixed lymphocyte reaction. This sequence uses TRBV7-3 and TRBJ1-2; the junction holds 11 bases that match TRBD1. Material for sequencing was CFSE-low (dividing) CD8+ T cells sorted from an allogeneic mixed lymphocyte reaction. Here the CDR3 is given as CASSGTGGDGYTF. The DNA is TGTGCCAGCAGTGGGACAGGGGGAGATGGCTACACCTTC.